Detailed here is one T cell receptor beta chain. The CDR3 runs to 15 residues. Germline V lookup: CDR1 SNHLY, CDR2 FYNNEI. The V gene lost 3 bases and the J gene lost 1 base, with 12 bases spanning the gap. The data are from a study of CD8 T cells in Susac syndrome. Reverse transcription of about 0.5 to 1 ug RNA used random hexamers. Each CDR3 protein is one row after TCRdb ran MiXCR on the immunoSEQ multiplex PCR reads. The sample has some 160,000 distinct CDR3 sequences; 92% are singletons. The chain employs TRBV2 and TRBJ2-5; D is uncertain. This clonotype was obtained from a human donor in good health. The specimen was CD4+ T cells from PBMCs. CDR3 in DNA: TGTGCCAGCAGTGATGGTGGGCATCTCCAAGAGACCCAGTACTTC. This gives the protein CASSDGGHLQETQYF. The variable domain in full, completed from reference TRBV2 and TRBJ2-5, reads EPEVTQTPSHQVTQMGQEVILRCVPISNHLYFYWYRQILGQKVEFLVSFYNNEISEKSEIFDDQFSVERPDGSNFTLKIRSTKLEDSAMYFCASSDGGHLQETQYFGPGTRLLVL.